Below, 14 T cell receptor beta chains from the same sample are listed, as sequenced in a study of early T cells in non-severe SARS-CoV-2 infection. One entry per CDR3 protein, called by TCRdb with MiXCR from the 5' RACE reads. Altogether some 70,000 distinct CDR3 sequences are present, over 4% being singletons, with the ten largest covering approximately 4.9%. The sequencing sample was made of whole blood. All receptors come from an adult who was a healthcare worker with PCR-confirmed SARS-CoV-2 infection or an uninfected control (not recorded which).

This clonotype was seen at least ten times. The CDR3 nucleotides read TGTGCCAGCAGCCAAGGAACCGGGACGGTCGGATTCTTACCTAATGAAAAACTGTTTTTT. Translated, it gives CASSQGTGTVGFLPNEKLFF. The chain joins TRBV13 to TRBJ1-4; weak D call: TRBD1 (5 bases). The CDR3 consists of 20 residues. Germline V gene sequence: CDR1 PRHDT, CDR2 FYEKMQ (reference sequence). V dropped 5 bases and J dropped 3 bases, with 28 bases sitting between them. The full variable domain, rest sourced from reference TRBV13 and TRBJ1-4, is AAGVIQSPRHLIKEKRETATLKCYPIPRHDTVYWYQQGPGQDPQFLISFYEKMQSDKGSIPDRFSAQQFSDYHSELNMSSLELGDSALYFCASSQGTGTVGFLPNEKLFFGSGTQLSVL.

This clonotype has ten or more counts. The rearrangement uses TRBV14 and TRBJ2-3, with TRBD2 matching 8 bases. The CDR3 spans 12 residues. V shed 4 bases and J 8 bases; nucleotides not matched to a gene: 2. Germline loops: CDR1 SGHDN, CDR2 FVKESK. In DNA, the CDR3 is TGTGCCAGCAGCCCGGCGGGGGGTACGCAGTATTTT. This sequence encodes CASSPAGGTQYF.

This clonotype was detected many times. The genes are TRBV30 and TRBJ1-2; D gene uncertain. CDR3 length: 13 residues. Germline CDR1 and CDR2: GTSNPN and SVGIG (reference sequence). Trimming stripped 3 bases from V and 0 bases from J, with 8 bases between. CDR3 loop: CAWSIGANYGYTF. For the CDR3, the DNA is TGTGCCTGGAGCATCGGAGCTAACTATGGCTACACCTTC.

This clonotype was seen ten or more times. The chain uses TRBV5-6 and TRBJ2-2; TRBD1 agrees at 9 bases. Unmatched junction bases numbered 2, after V lost 4 bases and J lost 1 base. The CDR3 covers 15 residues. The germline CDR1 and CDR2 sequences are SGHDT and YYEEEE. The CDR3 coding sequence is TGTGCCAGCAGCGGACAGGGGTTGAACACCGGGGAGCTGTTTTTT. Its translation is CASSGQGLNTGELFF.

This clonotype was recorded many times. V gene TRBV2 combines with J gene TRBJ2-1; D uncertain. Germline V lookup: CDR1 SNHLY, CDR2 FYNNEI. This CDR3 is built from 13 residues. V shed 3 bases and J shed 4 bases, with 7 bases lying between them. The CDR3 region has the DNA TGTGCCAGCAGTGATAGTAGGTACAATGAGCAGTTCTTC. Translating gives CASSDSRYNEQFF.

This clonotype was recorded many times. The rearrangement links TRBV29-1 to TRBJ1-3, with 10 bases lining up with TRBD1. From germline, CDR1 is SQVTM and CDR2 ANQGSEA. CDR3 length equals 13 residues. With V trimmed by 3 bases and J by 9 bases, 5 bases remained unmatched. The CDR3 region is CSVDSGQGGTIYF. The CDR3 bases are TGCAGCGTTGATTCTGGACAGGGGGGCACCATATATTTT.

The sample holds many counts of this clonotype. The V call is TRBV2, the J call TRBJ1-1; no reliable D call. V was shortened by 5 bases and J by 0 bases, with 10 bases between the two germline ends. The germline V gene encodes CDR1 SNHLY and CDR2 FYNNEI. The CDR3 runs 14 residues. CDR3 in DNA: TGTGCCAGCAGTCAGACTATAATGAACACTGAAGCTTTCTTT. This encodes CASSQTIMNTEAFF.

This clonotype has a count of ten or more. V gene TRBV3-1 combines with J gene TRBJ2-7; possibly TRBD1 for D (6 bases). The CDR3 runs 17 residues. Trimming shortened V by 3 bases and J by 1 base, and 19 bases separated the two germline ends. Germline CDR1 is LGHDT and CDR2 is YNNKEL (reference sequence). The CDR3 loop is CASSHLTQGSVSYEQYF. The CDR3 region has the DNA TGTGCCAGCAGCCACCTTACTCAGGGGTCTGTATCCTACGAGCAGTACTTC.

This clonotype was seen many times. In nucleotides, the CDR3 is TGCGCCAGCAGCCCCCCCGCGTTCGAGCAGTACTTC. Protein sequence: CASSPPAFEQYF. The chain carries TRBV4-1 and TRBJ2-7; D gene uncertain. V lost 4 bases and J lost 6, with 10 bases in between. The CDR3 is 12 amino acids. Germline lookup yields CDR1 MGHRA and CDR2 YSYEKL.

The rearrangement uses TRBV7-8 and TRBJ2-7, with D tentatively TRBD1 (5 bases). Germline CDR1 is SGHVS and CDR2 is FQNEAQ. The CDR3 is 13 amino acids. V lost 5 bases and J 3 bases, leaving 11 bases between the germline ends. The CDR3 spells CASSRLQGYEQYF. The DNA for the CDR3 is TGTGCCAGCAGCCGACTTCAGGGCTACGAGCAGTACTTC. Drawing the rest from reference TRBV7-8 and TRBJ2-7, the complete variable domain is GAGVSQSPRYKVAKRGQDVALRCDPISGHVSLFWYQQALGQGPEFLTYFQNEAQLDKSGLPSDRFFAERPEGSVSTLKIQRTQQEDSAVYLCASSRLQGYEQYFGPGTRLTVT.

This clonotype occurred many times. The gene calls are TRBV7-6 and TRBJ2-1; possible D gene TRBD2, 6 bases. V gave up 4 bases and J gave up 4 bases, with 8 bases separating them. Looked up from germline, CDR1 is SGHVS and CDR2 is FNYEAQ. The CDR3 is 13 residues long. In DNA, the CDR3 is TGTGCCAGCAGCTCCGGGACTTACAATGAGCAGTTCTTC. It yields the protein CASSSGTYNEQFF.

V gene TRBV10-2 combines with J gene TRBJ2-2; the match to TRBD1 covers 10 bases. CDR3 length: 15 residues. With 6 bases clipped from V and 0 bases from J, the junction kept 1 base outside the gene matches. Germline values: CDR1 WSHSY, CDR2 SAAADI. The CDR3 region is CASRDRGANTGELFF. DNA for the CDR3: TGCGCCAGCAGGGACAGGGGGGCGAACACCGGGGAGCTGTTTTTT.

This clonotype was seen at least ten times. The chain carries TRBV5-4 and TRBJ2-1; 7 bases fit TRBD1. The CDR3 runs to 13 residues. V dropped 4 bases and J dropped 3; count of bases not matched to a gene: 1. CDR1 and CDR2 from the germline V gene are SGHNT and YYREEE (reference sequence). This chain's CDR3 is CASSRDSYNEQFF. The CDR3 coding sequence is TGTGCCAGCAGCCGGGACAGCTACAATGAGCAGTTCTTC.

This clonotype was detected only a few times. The chain recombines TRBV20-1 with TRBJ2-1; unclear D gene. This CDR3 region has 13 residues. Germline V gives CDR1 DFQATT, CDR2 SNEGSKA (reference sequence). Trimming cost V 6 bases and J 4 bases, with 13 bases left between them. CDR3 residues: CSAMPRSYNEQFF. Written as DNA, the CDR3 is TGCAGTGCAATGCCTAGGTCTTACAATGAGCAGTTCTTC.